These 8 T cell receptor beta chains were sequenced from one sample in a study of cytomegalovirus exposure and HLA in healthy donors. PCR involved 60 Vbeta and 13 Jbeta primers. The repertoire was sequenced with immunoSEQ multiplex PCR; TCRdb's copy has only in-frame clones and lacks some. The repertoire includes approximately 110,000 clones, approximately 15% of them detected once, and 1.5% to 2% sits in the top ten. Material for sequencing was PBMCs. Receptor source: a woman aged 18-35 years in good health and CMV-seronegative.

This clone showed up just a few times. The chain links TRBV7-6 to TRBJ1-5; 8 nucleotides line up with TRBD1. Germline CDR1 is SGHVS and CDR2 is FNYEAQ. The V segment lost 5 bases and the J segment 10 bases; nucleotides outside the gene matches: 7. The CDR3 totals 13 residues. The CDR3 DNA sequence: TGTGCCAGCAGCGCTGGACAGGGAGGACCCCAGCATTTT. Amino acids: CASSAGQGGPQHF.

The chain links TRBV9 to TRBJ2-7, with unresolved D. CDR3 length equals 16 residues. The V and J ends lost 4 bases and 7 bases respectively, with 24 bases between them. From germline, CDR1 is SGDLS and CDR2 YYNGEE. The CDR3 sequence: CASSLGHVLVDKEQYF. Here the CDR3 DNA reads TGTGCCAGCAGCTTAGGCCACGTTTTAGTAGATAAGGAGCAGTACTTC.

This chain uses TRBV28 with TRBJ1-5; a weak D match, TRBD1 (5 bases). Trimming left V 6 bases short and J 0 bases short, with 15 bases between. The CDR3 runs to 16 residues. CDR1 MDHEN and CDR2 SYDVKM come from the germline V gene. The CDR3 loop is CASRPGGGYSNQPQHF. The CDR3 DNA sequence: TGTGCCAGCAGACCCGGCGGGGGGTATAGCAATCAGCCCCAGCATTTT.

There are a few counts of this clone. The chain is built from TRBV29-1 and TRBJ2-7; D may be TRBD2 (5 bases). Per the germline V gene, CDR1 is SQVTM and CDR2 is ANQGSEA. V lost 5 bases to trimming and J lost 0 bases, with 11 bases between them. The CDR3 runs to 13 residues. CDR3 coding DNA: TGCAGCGTTACAGCGGAAAGCTCCTACGAGCAGTACTTC. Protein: CSVTAESSYEQYF.

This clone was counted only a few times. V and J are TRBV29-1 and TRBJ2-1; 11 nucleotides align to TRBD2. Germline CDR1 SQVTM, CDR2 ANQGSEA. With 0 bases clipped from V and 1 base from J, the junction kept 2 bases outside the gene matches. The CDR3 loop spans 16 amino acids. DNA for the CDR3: TGCAGCGTTGAAGATGGGACTAGCGGATCCTACAATGAGCAGTTCTTC. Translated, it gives CSVEDGTSGSYNEQFF.

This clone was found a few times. For the CDR3, the DNA is TGCAGCGTGGTGGACTTCTACGAGCAGTACTTC. As protein: CSVVDFYEQYF. This chain uses TRBV29-1 with TRBJ2-7; D perhaps matches TRBD2 (5 bases). The length of the CDR3 is 11 residues. Looked up from germline, CDR1 is SQVTM and CDR2 is ANQGSEA. The germline V and J ends were trimmed by 6 bases and 3 bases, with 9 bases remaining between them.

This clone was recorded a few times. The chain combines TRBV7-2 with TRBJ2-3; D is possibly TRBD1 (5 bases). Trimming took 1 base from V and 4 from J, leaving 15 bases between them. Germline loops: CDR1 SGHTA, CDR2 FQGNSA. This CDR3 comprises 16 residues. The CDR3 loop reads CASSLVGQGWADTQYF. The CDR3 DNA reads TGTGCCAGCAGCTTAGTAGGGCAGGGCTGGGCAGATACGCAGTATTTT.

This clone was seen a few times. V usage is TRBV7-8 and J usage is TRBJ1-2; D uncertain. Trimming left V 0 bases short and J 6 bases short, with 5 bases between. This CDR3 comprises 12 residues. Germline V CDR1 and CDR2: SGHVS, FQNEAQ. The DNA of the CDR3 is TGTGCCAGCAGCTTAGCGGCCGATGGCTACACCTTC. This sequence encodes CASSLAADGYTF. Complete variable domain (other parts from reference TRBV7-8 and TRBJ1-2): GAGVSQSPRYKVAKRGQDVALRCDPISGHVSLFWYQQALGQGPEFLTYFQNEAQLDKSGLPSDRFFAERPEGSVSTLKIQRTQQEDSAVYLCASSLAADGYTFGSGTRLTVV.